Below, 19 T cell receptor beta chains from the same sample are listed, as sequenced in a study of cytomegalovirus exposure and HLA in healthy donors. Primers for the PCR totalled 60 Vbeta and 13 Jbeta. This table comes from immunoSEQ multiplex PCR, and its TCRdb copy is limited to in-frame clones, with some not included. The sample includes some 140,000 clones, 79% seen only once; the top ten take around 7%. Sequencing was done on a sample of PBMCs. The receptors were sampled from a man aged 40-50 years in good health and CMV-seropositive.

This chain connects TRBV5-1 to TRBJ1-2; 9 nucleotides line up with TRBD1. The junction had 8 bases not matched to a gene; V was cut back by 4 bases and J by 7 bases. Germline-derived CDR1 and CDR2 are SGHRS and YFSETQ. This CDR3 has 14 residues. The CDR3 DNA reads TGCGCCAGCAGCGATGTAGGGACAGGGATTGGCTACACCTTC. Protein: CASSDVGTGIGYTF. Based on the CDR3 plus reference TRBV5-1 and TRBJ1-2, the full variable domain is KAGVTQTPRYLIKTRGQQVTLSCSPISGHRSVSWYQQTPGQGLQFLFEYFSETQRNKGNFPGRFSGRQFSNSRSEMNVSTLELGDSALYLCASSDVGTGIGYTFGSGTRLTVV.

This chain uses TRBV19 with TRBJ1-5; 8 bases align to TRBD1. V was clipped by 5 bases and J by 3 bases; unmatched bases: 6. Germline V gene sequence: CDR1 LNHDA, CDR2 SQIVND (reference sequence). The CDR3 has 15 amino acids. CDR3: CASSQGAGSNQPQHF. DNA of the CDR3: TGTGCCAGTAGTCAGGGGGCAGGGTCCAATCAGCCCCAGCATTTT.

This clone was seen just once. This chain connects TRBV28 to TRBJ1-2, with 8 bases matching TRBD1. The junction had 10 bases not matched to a gene; V was cut back by 5 bases and J by 2 bases. Per germline, CDR1 MDHEN and CDR2 SYDVKM. The CDR3 runs to 16 residues. As DNA, the CDR3 is TGTGCCAGCAGTCCCCCGGACAGGGCAAACAACTATGGCTACACCTTC. Translating gives CASSPPDRANNYGYTF.

The V call is TRBV7-8, the J call TRBJ2-7, with 9 bases identical to TRBD1. J gave up 2 bases and V 4 bases, and 3 bases lay outside the gene matches. Germline V gene sequence: CDR1 SGHVS, CDR2 FQNEAQ. There are 14 residues in the CDR3. CDR3 DNA: TGTGCCAGCAGCTCGGACAGGGGACCCTACGAGCAGTACTTC. Translated: CASSSDRGPYEQYF.

This clone came up a few times. The rearrangement joins TRBV7-8 to TRBJ2-7, with 10 bases lining up with TRBD1. This CDR3 contains 16 residues. CDR1 and CDR2 from the germline V gene are SGHVS and FQNEAQ. V was clipped by 0 bases and J by 4 bases; unmatched bases: 6. The CDR3 nucleotides read TGTGCCAGCAGCTTAGCGGGCGGGACAGGGGATTACGAGCAGTACTTC. This gives the protein CASSLAGGTGDYEQYF.

The chain links TRBV5-4 to TRBJ1-1; D might be TRBD1 (5 bases). The V and J ends lost 0 bases and 0 bases respectively, with 9 bases between them. CDR3 length: 15 residues. Germline CDR1 SGHNT, CDR2 YYREEE (reference sequence). The CDR3: CASSLVAGMNTEAFF. The CDR3 DNA reads TGTGCCAGCAGCTTGGTGGCAGGGATGAACACTGAAGCTTTCTTT.

The chain links TRBV6-5 to TRBJ2-1; D uncertain. The V and J ends lost 0 bases and 1 base respectively, with 10 bases between them. This CDR3 comprises 16 residues. Per germline, CDR1 MNHEY and CDR2 SVGAGI. The CDR3 region is CASSYSRLVSYNEQFF. CDR3 nucleotide sequence: TGTGCCAGCAGTTACTCGAGATTAGTATCCTACAATGAGCAGTTCTTC.

This clone has more than one count but fewer than ten. The V and J genes are TRBV6-6 and TRBJ2-5; D is unclear. The CDR3 is made up of 13 amino acids. Germline CDR1 is MNHNY and CDR2 is SVGAGI (reference sequence). Trimming left V 5 bases short and J 5 bases short, with 12 bases between. The CDR3 DNA reads TGTGCCAGCAGTCTTGGAACCGGGGAGACCCAGTACTTC. Its protein product is CASSLGTGETQYF.

This clone was seen a single time. This rearrangement joins TRBV19 to TRBJ2-3, with 7 bases lining up with TRBD1. From germline, CDR1 is LNHDA and CDR2 SQIVND (reference sequence). The CDR3 has 15 amino acids. V gave up 5 bases and J gave up 2 bases; unmatched junction bases: 7. The chain's CDR3 is CASSSDRRSTDTQYF. DNA of the CDR3: TGTGCCAGTAGTTCGGACAGGAGATCCACAGATACGCAGTATTTT. Supplemented by reference TRBV19 and TRBJ2-3, the full variable domain reads DGGITQSPKYLFRKEGQNVTLSCEQNLNHDAMYWYRQDPGQGLRLIYYSQIVNDFQKGDIAEGYSVSREKKESFPLTVTSAQKNPTAFYLCASSSDRRSTDTQYFGPGTRLTVL.

J is TRBJ2-3 and V is TRBV9, with 7 positions matching TRBD2. The V gene end was trimmed by 1 base and the J gene end by 5 bases; junction bases not matched to a gene: 7. The CDR3 is made up of 15 amino acids. The germline CDR1 and CDR2 sequences are SGDLS and YYNGEE. CDR3 DNA sequence: TGTGCCAGCAGCGTAACCAACCGGGGGGAAGATACGCAGTATTTT. Amino acid sequence: CASSVTNRGEDTQYF.

J is TRBJ2-1 and V is TRBV5-4, with TRBD2 matching over 10 bases. The CDR3 contains 13 residues. Germline V gene sequence: CDR1 SGHNT, CDR2 YYREEE (reference sequence). The ends lost 4 bases at V and 9 bases at J; junction bases unmatched: 4. The CDR3 sequence is CASSEGLAPEQFF. CDR3 bases: TGTGCCAGCAGCGAGGGACTAGCGCCTGAGCAGTTCTTC.

V usage is TRBV30 and J usage is TRBJ1-6, with a weak D call TRBD1 (5 bases). Trimming removed 0 bases at V and 13 bases at J, with 7 bases between. Germline CDR1 and CDR2: GTSNPN and SVGIG (reference sequence). This CDR3 has 11 amino acids. CDR3: CAWSVQDPLHF. The CDR3 DNA reads as TGTGCCTGGAGTGTACAGGATCCCCTCCACTTT.

This clone was seen a single time. This chain connects TRBV7-9 to TRBJ1-2; D might be TRBD1 (5 bases). Trimming took 5 bases from V and 5 from J, leaving 18 bases between them. Germline CDR1 reads SEHNR; CDR2 reads FQNEAQ (reference sequence). There are 15 residues in the CDR3. Written as DNA, the CDR3 is TGTGCCAGCAGCCGGCCCTATAGGGGAGGGTATGGCTACACCTTC. Protein product: CASSRPYRGGYGYTF.

V gene TRBV9 combines with J gene TRBJ2-1; D perhaps matches TRBD2 (5 bases). Germline CDR1 is SGDLS and CDR2 is YYNGEE. V was cut by 0 bases and J by 0 bases, with 13 bases left in between. The CDR3 runs to 17 residues. In nucleotides, the CDR3 is TGTGCCAGCAGCGTAGATTCCGGTGGGAGCTCCTACAATGAGCAGTTCTTC. Protein product: CASSVDSGGSSYNEQFF.

The V and J genes are TRBV29-1 and TRBJ1-3; 9 bases line up with TRBD1. V lost 6 bases to trimming and J lost 4 bases; unmatched junction nucleotides: 10. Germline assignment: CDR1 SQVTM and CDR2 ANQGSEA. The CDR3 loop spans 15 amino acids. CDR3 in amino acids: CSVDPGTGLGNTIYF. The CDR3 region has the DNA TGCAGCGTCGACCCCGGGACAGGGTTAGGAAACACCATATATTTT.

The V gene is TRBV5-6, the J gene TRBJ1-1; 10 bases match TRBD1. V shed 4 bases, J shed 7 bases, and the junction held 7 bases outside the gene matches. Germline loops: CDR1 SGHDT, CDR2 YYEEEE. The CDR3 has 14 amino acids. The DNA for the CDR3 is TGTGCCAGCAGCGCCCCGACAGGGGGCCGTGAAGCTTTCTTT. Its translation: CASSAPTGGREAFF.

This sequence joins TRBV7-9 and TRBJ2-5, with a tentative D call TRBD2 (6 bases). Looked up from germline, CDR1 is SEHNR and CDR2 is FQNEAQ (reference sequence). This CDR3 has 14 amino acids. V dropped 2 bases and J dropped 2 bases, with 9 bases sitting between them. The CDR3 coding sequence is TGTGCCAGCAGCTTACGTGGGAGGCAAGAGACCCAGTACTTC. The encoded protein is CASSLRGRQETQYF.

In this sample, this clone turned up a few times. The genes are TRBV7-2 and TRBJ1-2; D gene unclear. The CDR3 extends over 14 amino acids. Germline CDR1 SGHTA, CDR2 FQGNSA. The germline V and J ends were trimmed by 0 bases and 4 bases, with 9 bases remaining between them. This chain's CDR3 is CASSLALTIYGYTF. The CDR3 DNA is TGTGCCAGCAGCTTAGCGCTAACCATCTATGGCTACACCTTC.

V and J are TRBV7-9 and TRBJ1-1; 11 bases fit TRBD1. Per germline, CDR1 SEHNR and CDR2 FQNEAQ (reference sequence). J was trimmed by 4 bases and V by 3 bases; bases with no gene match: 1. There are 14 residues in the CDR3. DNA for the CDR3: TGTGCCAGCAGCTTCGGACAGGGGGCCACTGAAGCTTTCTTT. Translating it yields CASSFGQGATEAFF.